The TCR beta chain described here comes from a study of blood T cells in healthy people across ages. The overall study: Template switching caught about one barcoded beta molecule for each two T cells.

Whenever a sample was processed, at least 7 million PBMCs were isolated. Sample-barcoded 5' priming and a J-beta primer mix drove a second PCR of roughly 6 to 12 cycles. From the 5' RACE reads, TCRdb called clonotypes with MiXCR, one entry per CDR3 protein. The sample carries 1.5 million to 2 million distinct CDR3 sequences, around 50% recorded once. CDR3 length: 14 amino acids. Germline loops: CDR1 SGHTA, CDR2 FQGNSA. V lost 1 base and J 3 bases, leaving 10 bases between the germline ends. Notes on the study in general: The study found TCR beta diversity correlated strongly with naive T cell percentage.

This clonotype was seen only a few times. The antigen is undetermined. The V call is TRBV7-2, the J call TRBJ2-7; D uncertain. Sequencing was performed on blood. This clonotype was sampled from a woman in her forties in good health. The CDR3 sequence is CASSLVSSGYEQYF. For the CDR3, the DNA is TGTGCCAGCAGCTTAGTCTCCAGTGGCTACGAGCAGTACTTC. Using reference TRBV7-2 and TRBJ2-7 for the parts outside the CDR3, the full variable domain is GAGVSQSPSNKVTEKGKDVELRCDPISGHTALYWYRQSLGQGLEFLIYFQGNSAPDKSGLPSDRFSAERTGGSVSTLTIQRTQQEDSAVYLCASSLVSSGYEQYFGPGTRLTVT.